What follows describes a single T cell receptor beta chain. The V gene lost 6 bases and the J gene lost 5 bases, with 14 bases spanning the gap. Germline CDR1 KGHSH, CDR2 LQKENI. The length of the CDR3 is 14 residues. The data originate from a study of blood T cell repertoires in COVID-19. The wider study: Researchers got acute and convalescent COVID-19 samples from the United States, Italy and Spain. T cells, B-cell-depleted T cells, or PBMCs provided the cDNA or gDNA that served as material.

Per the original methods: By means of reference gene primer amplification, nucleated cell counts were estimated. The protocol was immunoSEQ multiplex PCR, while the TCRdb copy is restricted to in-frame clones and leaves out a portion. V and J calls and clone size are given by that table; D and trimming were obtained from the DNA. The sample has 200,000 or so clones; 84% are singletons. The chain carries TRBV18 and TRBJ1-5; possible D gene TRBD1, 5 bases. Sequenced: peripheral blood. The source of this sequence is a woman in her fifties or sixties who had recovered from COVID-19. The DNA for the CDR3 is TGTGCCAGCTCTTCCCAGGGATCCCATCAGCCCCAGCATTTT. Its translation is CASSSQGSHQPQHF.